The next 8 T cell receptor beta chains were all read from a single sample in a study of blood T cell repertoires in COVID-19 (dated by TCRdb to about 2020). Library preparation employed the immunoSEQ multiplex PCR assay. TCRdb obtained this table from immuneACCESS and retained in-frame rearrangements with V and J assigned. These tables miss some clones; where compared with another copy, unresolved V genes account for less than half of the shortfall, and the remainder is unexplained. The sample yields 100,000 to 150,000 clones; 60% to 85% were counted once. The ten largest make up roughly 6.2% of the sample. Sequences were obtained from peripheral blood. These receptor sequences come from a man aged 65 to 85 with acute or convalescent COVID-19.

This clone was seen only a few times. The J gene is TRBJ1-5, the V gene TRBV15; D unresolved. CDR3 length equals 14 residues. Trimming removed 5 bases from V and 3 bases from J, with 11 bases in between. Germline values: CDR1 LNHNV, CDR2 YYDKDF (reference sequence). Here the CDR3 DNA reads TGTGCCACCAGCCTACGACACACCAATCAGCCCCAGCATTTT. Translating gives CATSLRHTNQPQHF.

This clone was seen a single time. V gene TRBV28 combines with J gene TRBJ2-7, with 10 bases lining up with TRBD2. Germline loops: CDR1 MDHEN, CDR2 SYDVKM. The V segment lost 6 bases and the J segment 6 bases; nucleotides outside the gene matches: 8. The CDR3 is 14 residues long. The CDR3: CASRPRRLAGEQYF. The CDR3 DNA is TGTGCCAGCAGGCCACGCCGACTAGCGGGCGAGCAGTACTTC.

This clone was counted a few times. The gene calls are TRBV5-1 and TRBJ1-6; TRBD1 agrees at 9 bases. CDR3 length: 16 amino acids. Germline trimming cut 2 bases from V and 10 bases from J; bases unmatched to any gene: 10. CDR1 SGHRS and CDR2 YFSETQ come from the germline V gene. This CDR3 reads CASSFEGQGVGSPLHF. The CDR3 DNA sequence: TGCGCCAGCAGCTTCGAGGGACAGGGAGTAGGCTCACCCCTCCACTTT.

This chain uses TRBV5-1 with TRBJ1-3, with D perhaps TRBD1 (5 bases). With 4 bases removed from V and 4 bases from J, the gap between germline ends came to 15 bases. The CDR3 spans 15 residues. Germline V gives CDR1 SGHRS, CDR2 YFSETQ. The CDR3 region is CASSPQAPPGNTIYF. As DNA, the CDR3 is TGCGCCAGCAGCCCACAGGCGCCCCCGGGAAACACCATATATTTT. Based on the CDR3 plus reference TRBV5-1 and TRBJ1-3, the full variable domain is KAGVTQTPRYLIKTRGQQVTLSCSPISGHRSVSWYQQTPGQGLQFLFEYFSETQRNKGNFPGRFSGRQFSNSRSEMNVSTLELGDSALYLCASSPQAPPGNTIYFGEGSWLTVV.

This clone occurred a few times. The genes are TRBV27 and TRBJ2-7; possibly TRBD1 for D (6 bases). Trimming cost V 3 bases and J 4 bases, with 13 bases left between them. The CDR3 extends over 14 amino acids. Germline CDR1 is MNHEY and CDR2 is SMNVEV (reference sequence). This CDR3 reads CASSFSGARYEQYF. In DNA form, the CDR3 reads TGTGCCAGCAGTTTCTCAGGGGCTCGGTACGAGCAGTACTTC.

The chain links TRBV4-2 to TRBJ2-7; TRBD2 might be the D (5 bases). The CDR3 contains 15 residues. V was clipped by 1 base and J by 2 bases, with 12 bases between them. CDR1 and CDR2 from the germline V gene are LGHNA and YNFKEQ. CDR3: CASSQVVAGPYEQYF. CDR3 DNA sequence: TGTGCCAGCAGCCAAGTTGTTGCGGGCCCCTACGAGCAGTACTTC.

The chain recombines TRBV5-1 with TRBJ1-6; no clear D. Trimming removed 0 bases from V and 8 bases from J, with 12 bases in between. CDR3 size: 15 residues. Germline lookup yields CDR1 SGHRS and CDR2 YFSETQ. CDR3: CASSLEDRTYSPLHF. The CDR3 DNA follows: TGCGCCAGCAGCTTGGAAGATCGGACTTATTCACCCCTCCACTTT.

In the case of this clone: One end of the junction varies from germline; a read error may be responsible. CDR3 nucleotides: TGTGCCAGCAGGTTATCTGGGCTATCCTATGGCTACACCTTC. Translation: CASRLSGLSYGYTF. The V and J genes are TRBV28 and TRBJ1-2; D not certain. Germline assignment: CDR1 MDHEN and CDR2 SYDVKM. The CDR3 contains 14 residues.